This entry concerns a single TCR beta chain. Its antigen remains unidentified. The data were obtained in a study of cytomegalovirus exposure and HLA in healthy donors. General study findings and limits: The study recorded about 160 TCR beta chains that were cytomegalovirus-associated. It was reportedly the case that the classifier diagnosed cytomegalovirus status with high specificity and sensitivity.

Sequenced by immunoSEQ multiplex PCR; TCRdb stores in-frame clones only, minus some. The data show under 100,000 clones, 85% to 95% seen once. Germline trimming cut 4 bases from V and 3 bases from J; bases unmatched to any gene: 8. The CDR3 extends over 17 amino acids. In germline, CDR1 is MNHEY, CDR2 SMNVEV (reference sequence). A 120-subject validation cohort, separate from the roughly 670-subject first cohort, supplied the donors. The clonotype was recovered from a young woman in good health and CMV-seronegative. Sequences were obtained from PBMCs. The chain recombines TRBV27 with TRBJ1-4; 10 nucleotides match TRBD1. The CDR3 sequence: CASSSWTGGAANEKLFF. As DNA, the CDR3 is TGTGCCAGCAGTTCTTGGACAGGGGGTGCGGCTAATGAAAAACTGTTTTTT.